This T cell receptor beta chain was sequenced in a study of molecular identifiers for immune sequencing clone quantification (dated by TCRdb to 2016 to 2018). About the full investigation: For a replicate experiment, RNA from around 20,000 or 100,000 naive CD8 T cells was divided into five aliquots, of which four were sequenced. The study was a methods study using CD8 T cells to benchmark molecular-identifier clustering-based TCR repertoire sequencing (MIDCIRS) and TCR RNA copy counting. Points the paper makes about the study in general: When barcode sub-clustering was omitted, TCR diversity was inflated by chimeric consensus sequences, with chimeras reaching as high as 47%. The sizes of highly expanded clones could end up underestimated when identical TCR molecules share a barcode. In CMV-specific effector cells, over 99% of molecules were held by clones above 20 RNA copies, whereas under 1% of molecules were held by such clones in naive cells. Spiked-in Jurkat TCR RNA equal to a single cell's worth was reported to be detectable even within 1,100,000 naive CD8 T cells. Approximately 3 recovered TCR RNA copies per cell were obtained by modeling, versus roughly 9.7 by digital PCR, implying a capture efficiency of 30% to 35%. The naive libraries included spiked-in Jurkat TCR RNA (roughly eleven copies' worth), and this Jurkat TCR RNA is not part of the donor repertoire.

Libraries of naive CD8 T cells were generated from approximately 20,000 to 1,000,000 sorted cells, with 10%, 30% or 50% of the purified RNA used. On a BD FACSAria II, naive CD8 T cells were FACS-sorted as CD8+CD4-CCR7+CD45RA+ and collected into RLT Plus buffer. Roughly ten TCR copies' worth of Jurkat RNA were spiked into roughly 17,000-1,100,000 naive CD8 T cell samples to test detection sensitivity. Enrichment of CD8 T cells was performed with RosetteSep CD8+ T Cell Enrichment Cocktail and Ficoll-Paque, after which ACK red cell lysis was carried out. This clonotype appeared many times. Which antigen it targets is not known. Base qualities were left out, and no much larger clone turns up one base away. Library creation used PCR. Instrument on record: Illumina HiSeq 4000. Bulk TCR libraries were made following a previously described method, with the TCR primers given in Table S5. Purification of total RNA was performed with the Qiagen AllPrep DNA/RNA kit. Before analysis, reads from multiple sequencing runs of one library were combined. Per the source publication's procedure: Reads were retained only if the reads had an exact TCR constant sequence, and the retained reads were trimmed to 150 nt and grouped according to their 12-nt molecular barcodes. Within each barcode group, reads were sub-clustered at a 15% Levenshtein threshold, and quality-weighted consensus sequences were built per RNA molecule. Non-functional sequences were filtered out, along with any lower-count sequence sitting one edit away from another sequence. On the basis of fitting two negative binomial distributions, barcode sub-clusters with fewer than 20% of the maximum read count were discarded. TCRdb reprocessing: public reads trimmed at Q25 with fastp, clones called with MiXCR, in-frame beta chains kept. A single entry per CDR3 protein holds the most common genes and DNA from its merged rows. In this record, the V and J calls reflect TCRdb's handling and not the investigators' own analysis. The sample table contains 60,000 to 70,000 distinct CDR3 sequences; only one count was recorded for around a sixth of them. The ten largest clonotypes hold 1.4% to 1.5% of the sample.

The CDR3 holds 18 amino acids from the cysteine to the phenylalanine. Only CDR3 DNA remains: 54 bases, in frame from the first base. The junction shows trimming of 2 bases on V and 1 base on J, and the gene matches do not reach 11 bases of it. According to the germline V gene, CDR1 reads MGHRA and CDR2 reads YSYEKL. This receptor was identified in a human donor in good health. Some libraries in this study had Jurkat cell RNA spiked in. The sequence joins TRBV4-1 to TRBJ1-5; 7 bases in between match TRBD1. Material for sequencing was naive CD8+ T cells from blood, with Jurkat cell RNA spiked in. The cell subset or site label of this sample denotes: FACS-sorted CD8+CD4-CCR7+CD45RA+ naive T cells. The CDR3 reads CASSQPHATGRSNQPQHF. The nucleotide sequence reads TGCGCCAGCAGCCAACCTCACGCGACAGGGCGAAGCAATCAGCCCCAGCATTTT.